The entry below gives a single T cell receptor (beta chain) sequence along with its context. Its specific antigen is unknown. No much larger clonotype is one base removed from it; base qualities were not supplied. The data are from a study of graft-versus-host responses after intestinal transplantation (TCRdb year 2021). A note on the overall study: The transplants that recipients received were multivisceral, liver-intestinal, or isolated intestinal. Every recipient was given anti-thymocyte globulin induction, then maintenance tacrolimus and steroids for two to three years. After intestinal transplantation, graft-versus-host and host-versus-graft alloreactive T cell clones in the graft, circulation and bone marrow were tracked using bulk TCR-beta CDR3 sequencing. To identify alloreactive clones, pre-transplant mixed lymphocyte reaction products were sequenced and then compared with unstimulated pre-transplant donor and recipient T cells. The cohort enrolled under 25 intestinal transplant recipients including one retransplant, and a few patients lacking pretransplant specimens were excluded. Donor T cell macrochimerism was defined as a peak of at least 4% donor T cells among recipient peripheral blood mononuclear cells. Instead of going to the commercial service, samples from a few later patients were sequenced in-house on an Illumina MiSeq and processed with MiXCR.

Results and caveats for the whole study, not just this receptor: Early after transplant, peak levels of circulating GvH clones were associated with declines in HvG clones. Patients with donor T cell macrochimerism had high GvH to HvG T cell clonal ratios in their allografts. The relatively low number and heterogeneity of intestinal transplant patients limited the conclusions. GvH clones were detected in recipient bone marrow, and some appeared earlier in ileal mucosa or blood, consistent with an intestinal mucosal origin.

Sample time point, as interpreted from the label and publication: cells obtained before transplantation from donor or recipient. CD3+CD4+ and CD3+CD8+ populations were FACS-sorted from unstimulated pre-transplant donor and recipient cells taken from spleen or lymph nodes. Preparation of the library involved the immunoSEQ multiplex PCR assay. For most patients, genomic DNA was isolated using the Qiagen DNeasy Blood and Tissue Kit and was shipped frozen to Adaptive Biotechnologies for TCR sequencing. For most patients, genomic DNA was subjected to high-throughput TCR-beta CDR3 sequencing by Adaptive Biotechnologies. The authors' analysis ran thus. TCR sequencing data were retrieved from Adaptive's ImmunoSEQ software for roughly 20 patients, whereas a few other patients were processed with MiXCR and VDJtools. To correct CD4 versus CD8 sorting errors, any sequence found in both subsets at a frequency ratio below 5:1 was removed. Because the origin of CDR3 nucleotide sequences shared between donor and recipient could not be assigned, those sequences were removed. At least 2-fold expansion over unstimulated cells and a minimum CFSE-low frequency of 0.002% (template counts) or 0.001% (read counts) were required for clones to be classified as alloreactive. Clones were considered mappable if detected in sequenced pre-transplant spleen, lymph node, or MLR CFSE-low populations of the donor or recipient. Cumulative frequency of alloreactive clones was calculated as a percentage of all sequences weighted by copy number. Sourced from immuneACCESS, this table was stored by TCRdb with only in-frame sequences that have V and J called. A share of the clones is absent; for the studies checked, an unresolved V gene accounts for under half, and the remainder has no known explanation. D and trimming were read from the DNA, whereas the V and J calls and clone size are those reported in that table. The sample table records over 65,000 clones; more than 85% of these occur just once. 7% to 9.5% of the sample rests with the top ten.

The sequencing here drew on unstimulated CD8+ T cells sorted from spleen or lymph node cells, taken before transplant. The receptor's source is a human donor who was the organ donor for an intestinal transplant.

The nucleotide sequence is TGTGCCAGCAGCTTTCAACGTATAGCGGGCTCCTACAATGAGCAGTTCTTC. This gives the protein CASSFQRIAGSYNEQFF. The receptor chain draws on TRBV5-5 and TRBJ2-1; TRBD2 fits 7 bases in the junction. V is cut back by 2 bases and J by 0 bases, with 8 bases in the junction unmatched. The germline V gene (reference sequence) specifies SGHKS as CDR1 and YYEKEE as CDR2. Reading from cysteine to phenylalanine, the CDR3 counts 17 amino acids. Only CDR3 DNA remains: 51 bases, in frame from the first base.